This T cell receptor (beta chain) is from a study of graft-versus-host responses after intestinal transplantation. Graft-derived tissue was subjected to processing to liberate intraepithelial and lamina propria lymphocytes. Trimming removed 5 bases from V and 4 bases from J, with 14 bases in between. The CDR3 extends over 14 amino acids. Germline CDR1 MNHNY, CDR2 SVGAGI (reference sequence). Libraries were prepared by immunoSEQ multiplex PCR; TCRdb keeps only in-frame clonotypes and omits some of them. The table has more than 50,000 clones, 75% to 90% seen once; the top ten hold over 1.5%. The chain combines TRBV6-6 with TRBJ1-2; TRBD1 is a possible D gene (5 bases). The sequence derives from a human patient who received an intestinal transplant, so some T cells may come from the graft donor. This specimen consisted of ileum tissue, obtained 350 to 400 days after transplant. This chain's CDR3 is CASSTMGGIYGYTF. The CDR3 DNA reads as TGTGCCAGCAGTACGATGGGGGGGATCTATGGCTACACCTTC.